The 15 T cell receptor beta chains listed next were all sequenced from one sample in a study of blood T cell repertoires in COVID-19. Libraries were prepared by immunoSEQ multiplex PCR; TCRdb keeps only in-frame clonotypes and omits some of them. The table has around 94,000 clones, around 87% seen once. Sequencing used peripheral blood. All receptors come from a man aged 45-60 years with active or convalescent COVID-19.

This sequence joins TRBV7-9 and TRBJ2-4; 8 bases match TRBD2. Germline trimming cut 5 bases from V and 0 bases from J; bases unmatched to any gene: 3. This CDR3 spans 15 amino acids. Per germline, CDR1 SEHNR and CDR2 FQNEAQ (reference sequence). CDR3 region: CASSPGGGAKNIQYF. In nucleotides, the CDR3 is TGTGCCAGCAGCCCCGGGGGGGGAGCCAAAAACATTCAGTACTTC.

The chain couples TRBV6-5 to TRBJ1-5; D is possibly TRBD1 (5 bases). The ends were cut back, 7 bases at V and 4 bases at J, with 17 bases in the middle. The CDR3 is made up of 15 amino acids. Germline V gene sequence: CDR1 MNHEY, CDR2 SVGAGI. The CDR3 loop reads CASMIQELLNQPQHF. The DNA of the CDR3 is TGTGCCAGCATGATACAGGAACTTCTAAATCAGCCCCAGCATTTT.

V and J are TRBV7-9 and TRBJ1-1, with 8 bases fitting TRBD1. There are 16 residues in the CDR3. V shed 5 bases, J shed 2 bases, and the junction held 10 bases outside the gene matches. Germline loops: CDR1 SEHNR, CDR2 FQNEAQ (reference sequence). The CDR3 protein is CASSLLGGQGNTEAFF. DNA for the CDR3: TGTGCCAGCAGCCTCCTGGGCGGACAGGGCAACACTGAAGCTTTCTTT.

This chain links TRBV6-2 or TRBV6-3 with TRBJ1-2, with D unclear. From germline, CDR1 is MNHEY and CDR2 SVGEGT. The CDR3 has 13 residues. Trimming pared 0 bases from V and 10 bases from J, leaving 12 bases between. The CDR3 region is CASSYSFEALYTF. CDR3 DNA sequence: TGTGCCAGCAGTTACTCGTTCGAGGCCCTCTACACCTTC.

The rearrangement links TRBV2 to TRBJ2-2, with D tentatively TRBD1 (5 bases). V gave up 7 bases and J gave up 5 bases, with 17 bases separating them. Per germline, CDR1 SNHLY and CDR2 FYNNEI. CDR3 length: 15 amino acids. CDR3 DNA sequence: TGTGCCAGCACTGGCCCGCAGGGAAGAACCGGGGAGCTGTTTTTT. Its translation: CASTGPQGRTGELFF.

The J gene is TRBJ2-7, the V gene TRBV7-9; TRBD2 matches at 11 bases. J was trimmed by 5 bases and V by 5 bases; bases with no gene match: 11. This CDR3 contains 16 residues. Germline lookup yields CDR1 SEHNR and CDR2 FQNEAQ (reference sequence). The CDR3 bases are TGTGCCAGCAGCCAAATTTCTAGCGGGGGGATCCACGAGCAGTACTTC. Translating it yields CASSQISSGGIHEQYF.

The rearrangement joins TRBV19 to TRBJ2-7; D is uncertain. V lost 1 base, J lost 5 bases, and 12 bases lay in between. Germline CDR1 LNHDA, CDR2 SQIVND (reference sequence). The CDR3 is made up of 14 amino acids. CDR3 amino acids: CASSIGRSPHEQYF. The CDR3 region has the DNA TGTGCCAGTAGTATAGGTCGGAGCCCTCACGAGCAGTACTTC. Supplemented by reference TRBV19 and TRBJ2-7, the full variable domain reads DGGITQSPKYLFRKEGQNVTLSCEQNLNHDAMYWYRQDPGQGLRLIYYSQIVNDFQKGDIAEGYSVSREKKESFPLTVTSAQKNPTAFYLCASSIGRSPHEQYFGPGTRLTVT.

The chain links TRBV19 to TRBJ2-7, with 8 positions matching TRBD1. CDR1 is LNHDA, CDR2 SQIVND, per germline (reference sequence). This CDR3 region has 15 residues. The J segment lost 6 bases and the V segment lost 4 bases, leaving 11 bases of the junction unmatched. The CDR3 spells CASSRQGTGRFEQYF. The CDR3 nucleotides are TGTGCCAGTAGTAGACAGGGGACAGGTCGGTTCGAGCAGTACTTC.

This chain connects TRBV30 to TRBJ1-4; tentatively, D is TRBD1 (5 bases). Trimming left V 1 base short and J 8 bases short, with 11 bases between. CDR1 is GTSNPN, CDR2 SVGIG, per germline (reference sequence). The CDR3 runs to 13 residues. CDR3 protein: CAWSGGAGEKLFF. DNA for the CDR3: TGTGCCTGGAGTGGAGGGGCGGGAGAAAAACTGTTTTTT.

The chain recombines TRBV5-1 with TRBJ2-5, with TRBD1 as a possible D gene (5 bases). Deletions cut 4 bases from V and 1 base from J, with 14 bases between. Germline loops: CDR1 SGHRS, CDR2 YFSETQ. This CDR3 is built from 15 residues. The CDR3 is CASSLQDTSQETQYF. DNA of the CDR3: TGCGCCAGCAGCCTCCAGGACACCAGCCAAGAGACCCAGTACTTC.

CDR3: CASSGGQGTYNEQFF. The CDR3 DNA sequence: TGTGCCAGCAGCGGGGGACAGGGAACCTACAATGAGCAGTTCTTC. The chain carries TRBV7-9 and TRBJ2-1; the match to TRBD1 covers 9 bases. The length of the CDR3 is 15 residues. The V and J ends lost 5 bases and 2 bases, in that order; junction bases with no gene match: 4. Germline V CDR1 and CDR2: SEHNR, FQNEAQ (reference sequence).

This sequence joins TRBV6-2 or TRBV6-3 and TRBJ1-6, with D tentatively TRBD1 (5 bases). From germline, CDR1 is MNHEY and CDR2 SVGEGT. The CDR3 is made up of 14 amino acids. V was pared by 2 bases and J by 5 bases, with 7 bases between. CDR3 in amino acids: CASSYRQNNSPLHF. The CDR3 nucleotides are TGTGCCAGCAGTTACCGACAGAATAATTCACCCCTCCACTTT.

This clone occurred once. The chain employs TRBV3-1 (or the pseudogene TRBV3-2) and TRBJ2-5, with a tentative D call TRBD2 (6 bases). The germline CDR1 and CDR2 sequences are LGHDT and YNNKEL (reference sequence). The CDR3 length is 15 residues. Trimming left V 7 bases short and J 0 bases short, with 15 bases between. CDR3 coding DNA: TGTGCCAGCACCTTCCGCCGGGGGTACCAAGAGACCCAGTACTTC. Amino acid sequence: CASTFRRGYQETQYF.

The V gene is TRBV3-1 (or the pseudogene TRBV3-2), the J gene TRBJ1-4, with TRBD1 identical over 8 bases. Germline V gene data show CDR1 as LGHDT and CDR2 as YNNKEL (reference sequence). The CDR3 extends over 17 amino acids. Trimming at V came to 3 bases and at J to 6 bases, leaving 12 bases not matched to a gene. The CDR3 DNA reads as TGTGCCAGCAGCCAGCGACGACAGGGGATTGGTGATGAAAAACTGTTTTTT. This encodes CASSQRRQGIGDEKLFF.

The chain combines TRBV5-6 with TRBJ1-2, with 10 bases that match TRBD1. CDR1 and CDR2 from the germline V gene are SGHDT and YYEEEE. This CDR3 has 16 residues. V lost 4 bases and J lost 5; bases outside the gene matches: 11. The CDR3: CASSTVIRDRGYGYTF. In DNA, the CDR3 is TGTGCCAGCAGCACTGTCATCCGGGACAGGGGATATGGCTACACCTTC.